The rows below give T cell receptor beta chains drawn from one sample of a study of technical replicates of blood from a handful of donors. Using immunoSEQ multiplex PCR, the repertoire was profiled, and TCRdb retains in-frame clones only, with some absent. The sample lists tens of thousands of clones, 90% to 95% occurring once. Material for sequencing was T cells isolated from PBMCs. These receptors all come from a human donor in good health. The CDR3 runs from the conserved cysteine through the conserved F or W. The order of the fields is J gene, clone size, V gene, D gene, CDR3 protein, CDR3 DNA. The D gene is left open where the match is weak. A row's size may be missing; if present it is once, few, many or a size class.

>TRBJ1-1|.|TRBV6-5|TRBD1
CASSSDRVRRHTEAFF
TGTGCCAGCAGTTCGGACAGGGTAAGGCGGCACACTGAAGCTTTCTTT
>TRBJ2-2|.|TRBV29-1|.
CSVDRESTGELFF
TGCAGCGTTGATCGGGAATCCACCGGGGAGCTGTTTTTT
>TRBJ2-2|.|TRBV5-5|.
CASRPTANTGELFF
TGTGCCAGCAGACCTACAGCGAACACCGGGGAGCTGTTTTTT
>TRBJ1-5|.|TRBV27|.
CASSLGGQPQHF
TGTGCCAGCAGTTTGGGGGGACAGCCCCAGCATTTT
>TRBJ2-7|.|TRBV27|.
CASSSTYEQYF
TGTGCCAGCAGTTCCACCTACGAGCAGTACTTC
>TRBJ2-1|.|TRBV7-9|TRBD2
CASSSSTALLADNEQFF
TGTGCCAGCAGCTCCTCCACCGCCCTTCTAGCGGACAATGAGCAGTTCTTC
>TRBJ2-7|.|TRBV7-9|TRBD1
CASSWTGLPYEQYF
TGTGCCAGCAGCTGGACAGGGCTTCCCTACGAGCAGTACTTC
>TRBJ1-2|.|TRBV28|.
CASSPPTVISGNYGYTF
TGTGCCAGCAGTCCCCCGACAGTCATCTCGGGTAACTATGGCTACACCTTC
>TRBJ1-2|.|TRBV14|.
CASSQVRSGRYGYTF
TGTGCCAGCAGCCAAGTCCGATCAGGGCGCTATGGCTACACCTTC
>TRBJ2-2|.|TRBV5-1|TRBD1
CASSSTGGAGGELFF
TGCGCCAGCAGCTCAACAGGGGGCGCGGGCGGGGAGCTGTTTTTT
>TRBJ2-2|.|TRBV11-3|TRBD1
CASSYSQGSLTGELFF
TGTGCCAGCAGCTATTCACAGGGGAGCCTCACCGGGGAGCTGTTTTTT
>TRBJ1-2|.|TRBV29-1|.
CSVGLPYGYTF
TGCAGCGTTGGCCTACCCTATGGCTACACCTTC
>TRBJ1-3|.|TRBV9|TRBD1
CASSGQTGPGNTIYF
TGTGCCAGCAGCGGGCAGACAGGGCCGGGAAACACCATATATTTT
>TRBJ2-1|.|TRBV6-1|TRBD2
CASSGRLADNEQFF
TGTGCCAGCAGTGGGAGACTAGCGGACAATGAGCAGTTCTTC
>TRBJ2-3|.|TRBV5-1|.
CASSLAPLNVGDTQYF
TGCGCCAGCAGCCTGGCTCCGTTAAATGTCGGAGATACGCAGTATTTT
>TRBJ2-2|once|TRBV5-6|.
CASSLGPTGELFF
TGTGCCAGCAGCTTGGGGCCTACCGGGGAGCTGTTTTTT
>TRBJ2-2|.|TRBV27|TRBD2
CASTVSGGGLGTGELFF
TGTGCCAGCACCGTGTCCGGCGGGGGGCTCGGTACCGGGGAGCTGTTTTTT
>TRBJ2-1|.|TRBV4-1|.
CASSQEPDSYNEQFF
TGCGCCAGCAGCCAAGAACCAGACTCCTACAATGAGCAGTTCTTC
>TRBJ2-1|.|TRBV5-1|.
CASRYSVEQFF
TGCGCCAGCAGGTATAGCGTTGAGCAGTTCTTC
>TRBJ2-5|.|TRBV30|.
CAWSAGDPYF
TGTGCCTGGAGTGCAGGGGATCCGTACTTC
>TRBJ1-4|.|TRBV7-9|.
CASSFPEVLNEKLFF
TGTGCCAGCAGCTTTCCCGAGGTTCTTAATGAAAAACTGTTTTTT
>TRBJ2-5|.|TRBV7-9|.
CASSPRDLKETQYF
TGTGCCAGCAGCCCTAGGGACTTAAAAGAGACCCAGTACTTC
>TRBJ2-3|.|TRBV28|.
CASSLSQLEGDTQYF
TGTGCCAGCAGTTTAAGCCAATTGGAGGGAGATACGCAGTATTTT
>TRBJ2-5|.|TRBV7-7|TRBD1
CASSLAPGQGIETQYF
TGTGCCAGCAGCTTAGCGCCGGGACAGGGAATAGAGACCCAGTACTTC
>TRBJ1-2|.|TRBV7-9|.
CASSLIVTGDGYGYTF
TGTGCCAGCAGCTTAATCGTGACAGGCGACGGCTATGGCTACACCTTC
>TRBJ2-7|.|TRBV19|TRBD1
CASTGQGSHEQYF
TGTGCCAGTACCGGACAGGGGTCCCACGAGCAGTACTTC
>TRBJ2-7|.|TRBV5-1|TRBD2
CASSLAASAGELAYEQYF
TGCGCCAGCAGCTTGGCCGCGTCGGCGGGGGAGCTCGCCTACGAGCAGTACTTC
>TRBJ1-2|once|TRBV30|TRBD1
CACGTGGTTTF
TGTGCCTGCGGGACAGGGGGGACTACAACCTTC
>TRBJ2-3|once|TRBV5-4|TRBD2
CASSGLAGALSTDTQYF
TGTGCCAGCAGCGGACTAGCGGGGGCCCTTAGCACAGATACGCAGTATTTT
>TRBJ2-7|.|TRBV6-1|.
CASRTPTGSYEQYF
TGTGCCAGCAGGACACCCACAGGGTCCTACGAGCAGTACTTC
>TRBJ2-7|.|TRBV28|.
CASRSLYAARVGYYEQYF
TGTGCCAGCAGGTCGCTTTATGCCGCCAGGGTAGGGTACTACGAGCAGTACTTC
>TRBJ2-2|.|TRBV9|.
CASSVATGVLLARDTNTGELFF
TGTGCCAGCAGCGTAGCTACTGGGGTCTTGCTAGCGCGAGATACGAACACCGGGGAGCTGTTTTTT
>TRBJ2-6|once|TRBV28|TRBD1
CASSSTGTGWTGANVLTF
TGTGCCAGCAGTTCGACCGGGACAGGTTGGACTGGGGCCAACGTCCTGACTTTC
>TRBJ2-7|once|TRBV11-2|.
CASSVGRVGYEQYF
TGTGCCAGCAGCGTTGGGCGGGTTGGTTACGAGCAGTACTTC
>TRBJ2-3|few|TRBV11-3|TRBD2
CASSLTSGGTQYF
TGTGCCAGCAGCTTAACTAGCGGGGGTACGCAGTATTTT
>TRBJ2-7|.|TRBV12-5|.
CASGPTRTARSYEQYF
TGTGCTAGTGGGCCCACCAGGACAGCTAGGTCCTACGAGCAGTACTTC
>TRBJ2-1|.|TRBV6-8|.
CASYAGTLDNEQFF
TGTGCCAGCTACGCGGGGACCCTAGACAATGAGCAGTTCTTC
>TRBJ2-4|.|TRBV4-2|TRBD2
CASSQDQRGGRLAKNIQYF
TGTGCCAGCAGCCAAGATCAACGGGGGGGGCGATTGGCCAAAAACATTCAGTACTTC
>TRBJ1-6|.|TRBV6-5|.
CASSYSSRGVSPLHF
TGTGCCAGCAGTTACTCGAGCAGGGGAGTTTCACCCCTCCACTTT
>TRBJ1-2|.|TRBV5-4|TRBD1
CASHDRGQLYYGYTF
TGTGCCAGCCACGACAGGGGGCAGTTGTACTATGGCTACACCTTC